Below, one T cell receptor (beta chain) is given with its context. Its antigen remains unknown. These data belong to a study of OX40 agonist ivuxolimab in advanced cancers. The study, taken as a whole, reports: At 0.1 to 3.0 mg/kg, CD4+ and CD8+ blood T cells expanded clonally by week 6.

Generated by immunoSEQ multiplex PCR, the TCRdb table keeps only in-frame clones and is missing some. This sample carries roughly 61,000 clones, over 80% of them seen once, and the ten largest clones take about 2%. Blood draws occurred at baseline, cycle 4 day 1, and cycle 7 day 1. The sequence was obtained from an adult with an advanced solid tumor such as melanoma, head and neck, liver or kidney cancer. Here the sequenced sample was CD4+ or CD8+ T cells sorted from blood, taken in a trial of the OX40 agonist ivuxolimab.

The CDR3, as DNA: TGTGCCAGCAGCCTAGGGGGTGCGAGCAGCGAGACCCAGTACTTC. This sequence encodes CASSLGGASSETQYF. J is TRBJ2-5 and V is TRBV28; TRBD1 is a possible D gene (6 bases). Trimming removed 6 bases from V and 5 bases from J, with 19 bases in between. CDR3 length: 15 residues. Germline V gene data show CDR1 as MDHEN and CDR2 as SYDVKM.